The present T cell receptor (beta chain) was sequenced within a study of T-cell memory formation after mild COVID-19. TCRdb used MiXCR to reprocess the 5' RACE reads, holding one entry per CDR3 protein. The sample lists hundreds of thousands of distinct CDR3 sequences, roughly 24% occurring once. This clonotype has at least ten counts. Sequenced: PBMCs or a T cell subset sorted from them (not recorded which). This clonotype was sampled from an adult woman who had mild COVID-19 (a few samples of this study predate the infection). Cell type and time point are not known.

The CDR3 is CASSFRARLAGGPDEQFF. DNA for the CDR3: TGTGCCAGCAGTTTTAGGGCCCGACTAGCGGGAGGGCCGGATGAGCAGTTCTTC. The V gene is TRBV12-3 or TRBV12-4, the J gene TRBJ2-1; 14 bases are shared with TRBD2. The CDR3 has 18 residues. V was pared by 3 bases and J by 8 bases, with 12 bases of the junction left unmatched.